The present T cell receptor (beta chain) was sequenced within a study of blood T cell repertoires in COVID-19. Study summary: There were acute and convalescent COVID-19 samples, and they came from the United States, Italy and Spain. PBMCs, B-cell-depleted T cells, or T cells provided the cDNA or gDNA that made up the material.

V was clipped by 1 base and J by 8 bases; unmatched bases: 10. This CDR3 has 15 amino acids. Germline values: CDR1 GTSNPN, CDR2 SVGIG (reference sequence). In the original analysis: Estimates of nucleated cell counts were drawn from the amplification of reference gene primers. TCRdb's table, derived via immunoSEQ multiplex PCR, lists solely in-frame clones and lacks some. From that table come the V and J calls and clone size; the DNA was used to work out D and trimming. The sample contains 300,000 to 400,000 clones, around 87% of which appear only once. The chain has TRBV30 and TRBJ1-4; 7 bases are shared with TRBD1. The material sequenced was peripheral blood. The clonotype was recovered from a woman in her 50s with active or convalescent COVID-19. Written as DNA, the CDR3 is TGTGCCTGGAGTGCAGGACAGGCCAGGCTGGAAAAACTGTTTTTT. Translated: CAWSAGQARLEKLFF.